This T cell receptor beta chain was retrieved from a study of blood T cell repertoires in COVID-19. This table comes from immunoSEQ multiplex PCR, and its TCRdb copy is limited to in-frame clones, with some not included. The sample yields about 460,000 clones, more than 85% seen once. Per germline, CDR1 LNHDA and CDR2 SQIVND (reference sequence). The CDR3 has 14 residues. V gave up 6 bases and J gave up 0 bases, with 9 bases separating them. The specimen sequenced was PBMCs or T cells enriched from blood (not recorded which). V gene TRBV19 combines with J gene TRBJ1-3; unclear D gene. The origin of this receptor is a woman aged 55-70 years who had recovered from COVID-19. CDR3 protein: CASSGVFSGNTIYF. CDR3 sequence (DNA): TGTGCCAGTAGCGGGGTATTCTCTGGAAACACCATATATTTT.